This T cell receptor beta chain comes out of a study of blood T cell repertoires in COVID-19. Study as a whole: Collection of acute and convalescent COVID-19 samples took place in the United States, Italy and Spain. In each case, the material was cDNA or gDNA derived from T cells, B-cell-depleted T cells, or PBMCs.

This clone came up a few times. Per the study methods: Quantification of nucleated cells was approximated via reference gene primer amplification. Sequencing was performed with immunoSEQ multiplex PCR; in TCRdb, only in-frame clones are kept and a portion is missing. From that table come the V and J calls and clone size; the DNA was used to work out D and trimming. This table has approximately 150,000 clones, 87% appearing once. The CDR3 contains 13 residues. In germline, CDR1 is MNHEY, CDR2 SMNVEV (reference sequence). Trimming left V 3 bases short and J 5 bases short, with 10 bases between. The receptor's source is a man in his fifties who had recovered from COVID-19. Material for sequencing was peripheral blood. The rearrangement links TRBV27 to TRBJ2-5; D may be TRBD1 (7 bases). CDR3 region: CASSLEGAETQYF. CDR3 nucleotide sequence: TGTGCCAGCAGTTTGGAGGGGGCCGAGACCCAGTACTTC.